These T cell receptor beta chains were read from a single sample in a study of T cell clusters in autoimmune cytopenias. Following a re-call of the multiplex PCR reads, TCRdb has one entry per CDR3 protein and lacks DNA. The ten most abundant clones cover about 4.5% of a sample with around 6,600 distinct CDR3 sequences. These data also featured in a second study, about T cell repertoires in aging, cancer and after chemotherapy.

The material sequenced was peripheral blood. All receptors derive from a human donor in good health. The CDR3 runs from the conserved cysteine through the conserved F or W. Size is stated for part of the rows, as once, few or many counts, or as a class when the clone is expanded.

>TRBV6-2/TRBV6-3|.|TRBJ1-5
CASTKGTVYSNQPQHF
>TRBV7-9|.|TRBJ2-7
CASSSVYEQYF
>TRBV19|medium-sized|TRBJ2-1
CASMASGRVPYNEQFF
>TRBV19|medium-sized|TRBJ2-7
CASSSQGAAQYF
>TRBV18|.|TRBJ2-5
CASSPRGGYQETQYF
>TRBV19|large|TRBJ2-1
CACPLAPFNEQFF
>TRBV7-2|.|TRBJ2-7
CASSLGAGVSSYEQYF
>TRBV12-3/TRBV12-4|.|TRBJ2-3
CASSFRGTGIGDTQYF
>TRBV12-3/TRBV12-4|.|TRBJ2-5
CASRETGRGETQYF
>TRBV27|.|TRBJ2-7
CASSDRFGEQYF
>TRBV29-1|large|TRBJ2-5
CSVLDSGETQYF
>TRBV19|medium-sized|TRBJ2-6
CASSQNRLSSGANVLTF
>TRBV19|large|TRBJ2-7
CASGPDGYYEQYF
>TRBV11-1|medium-sized|TRBJ1-1
CASSLVDRATEAFF
>TRBV10-2|.|TRBJ2-3
CASRRQGSTDTQYF
>TRBV29-1|large|TRBJ2-5
CSVDSRDTEETQYF
>TRBV6-2/TRBV6-3|.|TRBJ1-2
CASSHPGQGFSYGYTF
>TRBV30|.|TRBJ1-2
CAWGVGRSGYGYTF
>TRBV6-5|medium-sized|TRBJ2-3
CASNVVGRGGRTDTQYF
>TRBV5-6|medium-sized|TRBJ2-5
CASSLNLQETQYF
>TRBV18|.|TRBJ1-5
CASSRGHSSNQPQHF
>TRBV18|.|TRBJ2-3
CASAGGSSTDTQYF
>TRBV29-1|medium-sized|TRBJ1-5
CSVASYSNQPQHF
>TRBV29-1|medium-sized|TRBJ1-1
CSVAVNLRGTEAFF
>TRBV18|medium-sized|TRBJ2-2
CASSPLGAGIRELFF
>TRBV5-4|.|TRBJ1-3
CASALDRGAGNTIYF
>TRBV7-2|.|TRBJ2-1
CASSLSRIDEQFF
>TRBV6-5|.|TRBJ2-4
CASSYRGTAKNIQYF
>TRBV6-2/TRBV6-3|.|TRBJ2-7
CASSYSSGPRPYEQYF